These T cell receptor beta chains were read from a single sample in a study of Ad26.COV2.S vaccination and SARS-CoV-2 variants. Sequenced by immunoSEQ multiplex PCR; TCRdb stores in-frame clones only, minus some. The sample holds about 460,000 clones, approximately 90% seen once. Source: peripheral blood, taken in a trial of Ad26.COV2.S vaccine versus placebo. Receptors originate from a person aged 18 to 59 who received the Ad26.COV2.S COVID-19 vaccine or a placebo. Both conserved end residues are part of each CDR3. A D gene is named only where the DNA matches it firmly. The size of a clone is reported for some rows only, either as once, few or many, or as a class for expanded clones.

J gene: TRBJ1-1
V gene: TRBV2
D gene: NA
clone size: NA
CDR3 DNA: TGTGCCAGCACCTTGGGCCGGGAAACGGTAGCTTTCTTT
CDR3 protein: CASTLGRETVAFF

J gene: TRBJ2-2
V gene: TRBV4-3
D gene: NA
clone size: NA
CDR3 DNA: TGCGCCAGCAGCCGCAGCACCTCGAACACCGGGGAGCTGTTTTTT
CDR3 protein: CASSRSTSNTGELFF

J gene: TRBJ1-1
V gene: TRBV9
D gene: NA
clone size: NA
CDR3 DNA: TGTGCCAGCAGCGTCGGGTTTAACACTGAAGCTTTCTTT
CDR3 protein: CASSVGFNTEAFF

J gene: TRBJ2-7
V gene: TRBV2
D gene: TRBD1
clone size: NA
CDR3 DNA: TGTGCCAGCAGGATACTAAAACGGACAGGACCGTACGAGCAGTACTTC
CDR3 protein: CASRILKRTGPYEQYF

J gene: TRBJ2-7
V gene: TRBV2
D gene: TRBD1
clone size: few
CDR3 DNA: TGTGCCAGCAGTGAAGTGGGGACAGGGGCGCACGAGCAGTACTTC
CDR3 protein: CASSEVGTGAHEQYF

J gene: TRBJ2-2
V gene: TRBV6-2/TRBV6-3
D gene: TRBD1
clone size: NA
CDR3 DNA: TGTGCCAGCAGTTACTGGGGACAGGGGGCACGAACCGGGGAGCTGTTTTTT
CDR3 protein: CASSYWGQGARTGELFF

J gene: TRBJ2-7
V gene: TRBV11-3
D gene: TRBD1
clone size: NA
CDR3 DNA: TGTGCCAGCAGCAAGACAGGGGCCTACGAGCAGTACTTC
CDR3 protein: CASSKTGAYEQYF

J gene: TRBJ2-7
V gene: TRBV3-1/TRBV3-2
D gene: NA
clone size: NA
CDR3 DNA: TGTGCCAGCAGCCAAGATTACACCACAGGGCACGAGCAGTACTTC
CDR3 protein: CASSQDYTTGHEQYF

J gene: TRBJ1-2
V gene: TRBV28
D gene: TRBD1
clone size: NA
CDR3 DNA: TGTGCCAGCAGTACGTTGGGACAGCTTAACTATGGCTACACCTTC
CDR3 protein: CASSTLGQLNYGYTF

J gene: TRBJ1-2
V gene: TRBV13
D gene: NA
clone size: NA
CDR3 DNA: TGTGCCAGCAGCCCCCAATTGGAACCGGGGGGCTACACCTTC
CDR3 protein: CASSPQLEPGGYTF

J gene: TRBJ2-1
V gene: TRBV4-2
D gene: NA
clone size: NA
CDR3 DNA: TGTGCCAGCAGCCGGTATTGGAGGAGCTCCTACAATGAGCAGTTCTTC
CDR3 protein: CASSRYWRSSYNEQFF

J gene: TRBJ2-1
V gene: TRBV13
D gene: NA
clone size: NA
CDR3 DNA: TGTGCCAGCAGCCGGGGGTACAATGAGCAGTTCTTC
CDR3 protein: CASSRGYNEQFF

J gene: TRBJ1-1
V gene: TRBV9
D gene: NA
clone size: NA
CDR3 DNA: TGTGCCAGCAGCGCAAGCCCGGGACACGAGAACACTGAAGCTTTCTTT
CDR3 protein: CASSASPGHENTEAFF

J gene: TRBJ2-7
V gene: TRBV19
D gene: TRBD2
clone size: NA
CDR3 DNA: TGTGCCAGTAGTATAGGACTAGCGGGAGTGTACGAGCAGTACTTC
CDR3 protein: CASSIGLAGVYEQYF

J gene: TRBJ2-3
V gene: TRBV18
D gene: TRBD1
clone size: NA
CDR3 DNA: TGTGCCAGCTCAGGGACAGGGGGTGCCTCAGATACGCAGTATTTT
CDR3 protein: CASSGTGGASDTQYF

J gene: TRBJ2-7
V gene: TRBV6-2/TRBV6-3
D gene: NA
clone size: NA
CDR3 DNA: TGTGCCAGCAGTTACTCTTTCAGGGGCGAGCAGTACTTC
CDR3 protein: CASSYSFRGEQYF

J gene: TRBJ2-3
V gene: TRBV14
D gene: TRBD2
clone size: once
CDR3 DNA: TGTGCCAGCAGCCAAGGACTAGCGTTGAGTGCAGATACGCAGTATTTT
CDR3 protein: CASSQGLALSADTQYF

J gene: TRBJ1-2
V gene: TRBV10-1
D gene: NA
clone size: NA
CDR3 DNA: TGCGCCAGCAGTGAGGGCAGGTTCTATGGCTACACCTTC
CDR3 protein: CASSEGRFYGYTF

J gene: TRBJ1-3
V gene: TRBV4-3
D gene: NA
clone size: once
CDR3 DNA: TGCGCCAGCAGCCAAGGGACAGCCTCTGGAAACACCATATATTTT
CDR3 protein: CASSQGTASGNTIYF

J gene: TRBJ1-5
V gene: TRBV7-9
D gene: TRBD1
clone size: NA
CDR3 DNA: TGTGCCAGCAGCTTAGGGACCGGGACAGGGGGCAATCAGCCCCAGCATTTT
CDR3 protein: CASSLGTGTGGNQPQHF

J gene: TRBJ2-7
V gene: TRBV6-5
D gene: TRBD2
clone size: NA
CDR3 DNA: TGTGCCAGCAGGACTAGCGGGGCCTACGAGCAGTACTTC
CDR3 protein: CASRTSGAYEQYF

J gene: TRBJ2-1
V gene: TRBV5-4
D gene: NA
clone size: NA
CDR3 DNA: TGTGCCAGCAGCTTTGGTCGGGGGTCAAGCTCCTACAATGAGCAGTTCTTC
CDR3 protein: CASSFGRGSSSYNEQFF

J gene: TRBJ2-1
V gene: TRBV6-5
D gene: NA
clone size: NA
CDR3 DNA: TGTGCCAGCAGTTACTCGCGGGTTGGGGACAATGAGCAGTTCTTC
CDR3 protein: CASSYSRVGDNEQFF

J gene: TRBJ2-5
V gene: TRBV7-9
D gene: NA
clone size: NA
CDR3 DNA: TGTGCCAGCAGCCCCCCGTACTTC
CDR3 protein: CASSPPYF

J gene: TRBJ1-1
V gene: TRBV3-1/TRBV3-2
D gene: NA
clone size: NA
CDR3 DNA: TGTGCCAGCAGCCAAGTTGGGATCCAGACGGATAAGGGGACTGAAGCTTTCTTT
CDR3 protein: CASSQVGIQTDKGTEAFF

J gene: TRBJ2-7
V gene: TRBV11-2
D gene: NA
clone size: NA
CDR3 DNA: TGTGCCAGCAGCTCGACTAGTTTTCAGAAACACGAGCAGTACTTC
CDR3 protein: CASSSTSFQKHEQYF

J gene: TRBJ1-3
V gene: TRBV19
D gene: NA
clone size: NA
CDR3 DNA: TGTGCCAGTAGAATACAGGTACTCTCTGGAAACACCATATATTTT
CDR3 protein: CASRIQVLSGNTIYF